The sequence of this TCR beta chain was determined in a study of cytomegalovirus exposure and HLA in healthy donors. Study-wide background: A subsequent analysis reported that the approximately 120 validation repertoires were produced on the same platform that had also been used for the 666 first-cohort repertoires. Study-wide results and limits: Most sequenced TCRs were rare (though some public TCRs occurred in many donors).

The CDR3 has 14 residues. Germline V lookup: CDR1 MGHRA, CDR2 YSYEKL. The germline V and J ends were trimmed by 0 bases and 7 bases, with 9 bases remaining between them. Profiled with immunoSEQ multiplex PCR; TCRdb holds only in-frame clones, not every one. The sample yields tens of thousands of clones, around nine tenths seen once. Worth noting for this clone: The target antigen is unknown.

This TCR was recovered from a man aged 18-30 years in good health and CMV-seronegative. Sequences were obtained from PBMCs. This rearrangement joins TRBV4-1 to TRBJ2-2, with D perhaps TRBD1 (6 bases). CDR3: CASSQEAGVGELFF. The CDR3 DNA is TGCGCCAGCAGCCAAGAGGCAGGGGTCGGGGAGCTGTTTTTT.